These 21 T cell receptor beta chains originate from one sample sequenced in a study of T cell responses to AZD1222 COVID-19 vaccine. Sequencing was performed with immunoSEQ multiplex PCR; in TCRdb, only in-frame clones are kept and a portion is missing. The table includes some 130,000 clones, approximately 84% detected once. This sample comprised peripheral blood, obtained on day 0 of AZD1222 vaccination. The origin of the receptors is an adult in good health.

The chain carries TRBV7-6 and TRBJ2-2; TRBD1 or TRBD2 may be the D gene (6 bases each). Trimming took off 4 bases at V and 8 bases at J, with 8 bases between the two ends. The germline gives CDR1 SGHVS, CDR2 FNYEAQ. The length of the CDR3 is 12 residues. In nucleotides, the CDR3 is TGTGCCAGCAGCTGGGGGGCAGGGGAGCTGTTTTTT. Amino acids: CASSWGAGELFF.

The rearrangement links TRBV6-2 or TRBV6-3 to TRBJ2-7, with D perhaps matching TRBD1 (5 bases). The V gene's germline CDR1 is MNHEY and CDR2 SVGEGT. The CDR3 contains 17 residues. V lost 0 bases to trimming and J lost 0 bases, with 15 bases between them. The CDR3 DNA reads TGTGCCAGCAGTTACTCGATGCGACAGCTACACTCCTACGAGCAGTACTTC. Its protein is CASSYSMRQLHSYEQYF.

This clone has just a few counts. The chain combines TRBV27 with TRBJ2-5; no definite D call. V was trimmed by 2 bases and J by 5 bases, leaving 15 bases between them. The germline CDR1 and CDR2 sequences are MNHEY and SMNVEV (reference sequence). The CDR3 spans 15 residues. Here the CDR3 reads CASSLVVNRMETQYF. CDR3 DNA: TGTGCCAGCAGTTTAGTGGTCAATAGAATGGAGACCCAGTACTTC.

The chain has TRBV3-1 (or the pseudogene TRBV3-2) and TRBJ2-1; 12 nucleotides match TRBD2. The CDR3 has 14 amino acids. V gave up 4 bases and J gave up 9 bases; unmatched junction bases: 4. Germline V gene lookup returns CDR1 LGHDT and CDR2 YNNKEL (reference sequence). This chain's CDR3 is CASSRLAGVGEQFF. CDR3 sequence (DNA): TGTGCCAGCAGCCGACTAGCGGGGGTAGGTGAGCAGTTCTTC.

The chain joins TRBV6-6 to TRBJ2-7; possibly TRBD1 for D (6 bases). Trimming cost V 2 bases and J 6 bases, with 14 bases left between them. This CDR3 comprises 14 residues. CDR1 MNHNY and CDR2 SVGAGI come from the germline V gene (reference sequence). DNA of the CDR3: TGTGCCAGCAGTTACCCGAGACAGGTCGCCGAGCAGTACTTC. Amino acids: CASSYPRQVAEQYF.

The DNA for the CDR3 is TGTGCCATCAGTGAGAGCCATAGCAATCAGCCCCAGCATTTT. It specifies CAISESHSNQPQHF. The chain is built from TRBV10-3 and TRBJ1-5; unclear D gene. V dropped 2 bases and J dropped 0 bases, with 5 bases sitting between them. Germline V gene data show CDR1 as ENHRY and CDR2 as SYGVKD. CDR3 length: 14 residues.

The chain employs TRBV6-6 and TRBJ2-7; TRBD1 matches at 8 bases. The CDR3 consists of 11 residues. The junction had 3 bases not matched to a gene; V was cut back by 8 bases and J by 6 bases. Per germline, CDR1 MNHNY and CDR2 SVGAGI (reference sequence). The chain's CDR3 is CASLTGGEQYF. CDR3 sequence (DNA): TGTGCCAGCTTAACAGGGGGCGAGCAGTACTTC.

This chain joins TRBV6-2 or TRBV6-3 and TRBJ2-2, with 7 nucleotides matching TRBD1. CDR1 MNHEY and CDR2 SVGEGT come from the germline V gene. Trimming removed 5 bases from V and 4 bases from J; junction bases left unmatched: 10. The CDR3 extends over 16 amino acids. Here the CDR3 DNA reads TGTGCCAGCAGTAGAACCGGGACAGCGGTCACCGGGGAGCTGTTTTTT. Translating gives CASSRTGTAVTGELFF.

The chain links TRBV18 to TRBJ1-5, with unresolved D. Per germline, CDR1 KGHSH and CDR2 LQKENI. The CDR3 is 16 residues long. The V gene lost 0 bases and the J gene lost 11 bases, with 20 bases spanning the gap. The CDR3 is CASSPPVGKPPQSQHF. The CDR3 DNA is TGTGCCAGCTCACCACCTGTCGGAAAACCCCCCCAATCCCAGCATTTT. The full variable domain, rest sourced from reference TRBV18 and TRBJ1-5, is NAGVMQNPRHLVRRRGQEARLRCSPMKGHSHVYWYRQLPEEGLKFMVYLQKENIIDESGMPKERFSAEFPKEGPSILRIQQVVRGDSAAYFCASSPPVGKPPQSQHFGDGTRLSIL.

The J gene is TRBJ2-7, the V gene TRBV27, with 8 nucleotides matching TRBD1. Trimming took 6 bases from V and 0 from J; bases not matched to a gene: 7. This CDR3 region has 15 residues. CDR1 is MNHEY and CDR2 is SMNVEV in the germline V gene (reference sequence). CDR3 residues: CASSTETGVSYEQYF. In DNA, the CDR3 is TGTGCCAGCAGCACCGAGACAGGGGTCTCCTACGAGCAGTACTTC.

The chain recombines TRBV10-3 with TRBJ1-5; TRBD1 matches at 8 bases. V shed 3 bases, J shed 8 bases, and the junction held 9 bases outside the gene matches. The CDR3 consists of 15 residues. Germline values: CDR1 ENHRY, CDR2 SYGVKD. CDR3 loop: CAISESQGAIKPQHF. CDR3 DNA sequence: TGTGCCATCAGTGAAAGCCAGGGGGCTATTAAGCCCCAGCATTTT.

Here the CDR3 DNA reads TGTGCCAGCAGTACTCTCACCTCCTACAATGAGCAGTTCTTC. Translation gives CASSTLTSYNEQFF. The gene calls are TRBV6-5 and TRBJ2-1; D is unclear. V shed 5 bases and J shed 0 bases, with 8 bases lying between them. The CDR3 extends over 14 amino acids. Looked up from germline, CDR1 is MNHEY and CDR2 is SVGAGI.

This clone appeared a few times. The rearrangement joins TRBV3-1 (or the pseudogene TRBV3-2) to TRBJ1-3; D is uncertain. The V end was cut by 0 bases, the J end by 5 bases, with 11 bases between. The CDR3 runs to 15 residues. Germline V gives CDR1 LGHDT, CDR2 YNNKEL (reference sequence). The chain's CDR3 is CASSQDRTARNTIYF. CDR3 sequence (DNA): TGTGCCAGCAGCCAAGATCGGACGGCCCGAAACACCATATATTTT.

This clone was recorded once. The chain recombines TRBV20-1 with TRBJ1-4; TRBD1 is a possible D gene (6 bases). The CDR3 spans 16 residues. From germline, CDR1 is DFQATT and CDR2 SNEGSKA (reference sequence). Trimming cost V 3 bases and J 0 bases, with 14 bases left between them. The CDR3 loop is CSASGGDIPTNEKLFF. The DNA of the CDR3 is TGCAGTGCTAGTGGGGGGGACATCCCAACTAATGAAAAACTGTTTTTT.

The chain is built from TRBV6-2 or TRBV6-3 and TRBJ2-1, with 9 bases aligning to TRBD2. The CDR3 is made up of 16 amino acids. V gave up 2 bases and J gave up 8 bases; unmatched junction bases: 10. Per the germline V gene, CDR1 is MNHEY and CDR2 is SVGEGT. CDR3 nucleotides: TGTGCCAGCAGTTACGTAGCCACTAGCGGGTATGATGAGCAGTTCTTC. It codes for CASSYVATSGYDEQFF.

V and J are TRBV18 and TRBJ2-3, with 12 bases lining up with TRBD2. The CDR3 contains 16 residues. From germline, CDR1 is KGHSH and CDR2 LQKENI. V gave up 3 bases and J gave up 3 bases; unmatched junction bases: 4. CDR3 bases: TGTGCCAGCTCACCCGGACTAGCGGGGACTACAGATACGCAGTATTTT. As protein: CASSPGLAGTTDTQYF. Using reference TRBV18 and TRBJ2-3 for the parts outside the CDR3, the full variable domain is NAGVMQNPRHLVRRRGQEARLRCSPMKGHSHVYWYRQLPEEGLKFMVYLQKENIIDESGMPKERFSAEFPKEGPSILRIQQVVRGDSAAYFCASSPGLAGTTDTQYFGPGTRLTVL.

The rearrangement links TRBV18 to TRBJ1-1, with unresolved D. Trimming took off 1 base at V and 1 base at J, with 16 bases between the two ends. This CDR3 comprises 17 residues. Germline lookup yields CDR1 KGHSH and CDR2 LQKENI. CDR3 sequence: CASSPLILNAANTEAFF. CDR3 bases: TGTGCCAGCTCACCACTAATTTTAAATGCAGCGAACACTGAAGCTTTCTTT.

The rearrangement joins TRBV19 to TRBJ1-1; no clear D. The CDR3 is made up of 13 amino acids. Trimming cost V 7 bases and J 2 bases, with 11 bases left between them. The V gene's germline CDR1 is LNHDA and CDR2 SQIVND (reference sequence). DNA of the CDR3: TGTGCCAGTAACTCGGGGTTTAACACTGAAGCTTTCTTT. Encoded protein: CASNSGFNTEAFF. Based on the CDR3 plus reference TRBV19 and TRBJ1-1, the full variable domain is DGGITQSPKYLFRKEGQNVTLSCEQNLNHDAMYWYRQDPGQGLRLIYYSQIVNDFQKGDIAEGYSVSREKKESFPLTVTSAQKNPTAFYLCASNSGFNTEAFFGQGTRLTVV.

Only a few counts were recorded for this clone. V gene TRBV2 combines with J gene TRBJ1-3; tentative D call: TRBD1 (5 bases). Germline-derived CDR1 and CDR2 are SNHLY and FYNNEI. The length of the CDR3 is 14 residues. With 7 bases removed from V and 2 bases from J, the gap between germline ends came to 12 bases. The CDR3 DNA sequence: TGTGCCAGCAAACAGGAATCCGCTGGAAACACCATATATTTT. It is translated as CASKQESAGNTIYF.

The CDR3 DNA reads TGCAGCGTTCTACCGGAGGGGGCAAGCACAGATACGCAGTATTTT. Its protein is CSVLPEGASTDTQYF. The chain employs TRBV29-1 and TRBJ2-3, with a possible D match to TRBD1 (7 bases). Germline V gene sequence: CDR1 SQVTM, CDR2 ANQGSEA. Trimming removed 5 bases at V and 0 bases at J, with 15 bases between. This CDR3 spans 15 amino acids.

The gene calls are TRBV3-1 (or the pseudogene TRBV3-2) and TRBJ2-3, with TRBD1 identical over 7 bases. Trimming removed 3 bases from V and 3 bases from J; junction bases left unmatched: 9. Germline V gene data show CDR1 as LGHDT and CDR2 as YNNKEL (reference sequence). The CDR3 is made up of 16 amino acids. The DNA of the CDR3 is TGTGCCAGCAGCCAGAACGCAGGGGGAAAGACAGATACGCAGTATTTT. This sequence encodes CASSQNAGGKTDTQYF.